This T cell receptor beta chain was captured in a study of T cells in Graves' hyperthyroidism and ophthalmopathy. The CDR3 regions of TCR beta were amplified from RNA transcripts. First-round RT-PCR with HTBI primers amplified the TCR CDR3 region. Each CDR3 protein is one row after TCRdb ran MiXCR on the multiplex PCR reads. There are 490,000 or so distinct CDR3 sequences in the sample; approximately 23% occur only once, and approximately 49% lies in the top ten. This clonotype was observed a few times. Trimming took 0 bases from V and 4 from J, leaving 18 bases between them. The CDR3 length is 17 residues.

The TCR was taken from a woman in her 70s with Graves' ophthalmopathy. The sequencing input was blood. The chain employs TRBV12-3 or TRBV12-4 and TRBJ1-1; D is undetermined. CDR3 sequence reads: CASSLALMRLGGTEAFF. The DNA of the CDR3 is TGTGCCAGCAGTTTAGCGCTAATGAGGTTAGGAGGCACTGAAGCTTTCTTT.